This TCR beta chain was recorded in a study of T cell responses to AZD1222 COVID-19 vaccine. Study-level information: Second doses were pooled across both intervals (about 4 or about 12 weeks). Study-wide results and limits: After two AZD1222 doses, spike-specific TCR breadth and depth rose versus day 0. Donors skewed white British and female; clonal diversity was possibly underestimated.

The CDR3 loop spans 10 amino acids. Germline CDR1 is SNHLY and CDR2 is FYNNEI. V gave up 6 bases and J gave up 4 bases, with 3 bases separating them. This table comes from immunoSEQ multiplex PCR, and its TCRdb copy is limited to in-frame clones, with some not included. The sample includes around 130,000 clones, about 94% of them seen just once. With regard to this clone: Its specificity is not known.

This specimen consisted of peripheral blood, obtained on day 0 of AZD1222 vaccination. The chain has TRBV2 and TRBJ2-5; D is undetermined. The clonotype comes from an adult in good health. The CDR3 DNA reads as TGTGCCAGCAGCCTAGAGACCCAGTACTTC. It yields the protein CASSLETQYF. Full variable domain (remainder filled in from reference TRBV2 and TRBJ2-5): EPEVTQTPSHQVTQMGQEVILRCVPISNHLYFYWYRQILGQKVEFLVSFYNNEISEKSEIFDDQFSVERPDGSNFTLKIRSTKLEDSAMYFCASSLETQYFGPGTRLLVL.